Detailed here is one T cell receptor (beta chain). What it binds is unknown. This sample stems from a study of CD8 T cells in Susac syndrome. Findings and caveats of the study: As acknowledged by the study, its TCR sequencing and HLA analysis included a relatively small number of individuals.

Sequencing of TCR beta was undertaken in CD8+ and CD4+ T cells derived from blood. The TEMRA cells underwent FACS enrichment, while the CD8+ and CD4+ T cells underwent negative isolation. RNA in amounts of about 0.45 to 1 ug was reverse transcribed with random hexamers. Multiplex PCR with immunoSEQ amplified the TCR beta CDR3 across 54 Vbeta and 13 Jbeta. TCRdb independently ran MiXCR on the immunoSEQ multiplex PCR reads; one entry per CDR3 protein. The profile shows about 200,000 distinct CDR3 sequences, roughly 96% of them singletons. The receptor was isolated from a human donor with multiple sclerosis. The sequenced sample was CD4+ T cells from PBMCs.

Here the CDR3 reads CASSLRRGSAGEQFF. In DNA, the CDR3 is TGTGCCAGCAGCTTGCGTCGAGGATCGGCAGGTGAGCAGTTCTTC. The rearrangement joins TRBV5-6 to TRBJ2-1, with D uncertain. Trimming removed 1 base from V and 9 bases from J, with 17 bases in between. Germline V lookup: CDR1 SGHDT, CDR2 YYEEEE. The CDR3 extends over 15 amino acids.